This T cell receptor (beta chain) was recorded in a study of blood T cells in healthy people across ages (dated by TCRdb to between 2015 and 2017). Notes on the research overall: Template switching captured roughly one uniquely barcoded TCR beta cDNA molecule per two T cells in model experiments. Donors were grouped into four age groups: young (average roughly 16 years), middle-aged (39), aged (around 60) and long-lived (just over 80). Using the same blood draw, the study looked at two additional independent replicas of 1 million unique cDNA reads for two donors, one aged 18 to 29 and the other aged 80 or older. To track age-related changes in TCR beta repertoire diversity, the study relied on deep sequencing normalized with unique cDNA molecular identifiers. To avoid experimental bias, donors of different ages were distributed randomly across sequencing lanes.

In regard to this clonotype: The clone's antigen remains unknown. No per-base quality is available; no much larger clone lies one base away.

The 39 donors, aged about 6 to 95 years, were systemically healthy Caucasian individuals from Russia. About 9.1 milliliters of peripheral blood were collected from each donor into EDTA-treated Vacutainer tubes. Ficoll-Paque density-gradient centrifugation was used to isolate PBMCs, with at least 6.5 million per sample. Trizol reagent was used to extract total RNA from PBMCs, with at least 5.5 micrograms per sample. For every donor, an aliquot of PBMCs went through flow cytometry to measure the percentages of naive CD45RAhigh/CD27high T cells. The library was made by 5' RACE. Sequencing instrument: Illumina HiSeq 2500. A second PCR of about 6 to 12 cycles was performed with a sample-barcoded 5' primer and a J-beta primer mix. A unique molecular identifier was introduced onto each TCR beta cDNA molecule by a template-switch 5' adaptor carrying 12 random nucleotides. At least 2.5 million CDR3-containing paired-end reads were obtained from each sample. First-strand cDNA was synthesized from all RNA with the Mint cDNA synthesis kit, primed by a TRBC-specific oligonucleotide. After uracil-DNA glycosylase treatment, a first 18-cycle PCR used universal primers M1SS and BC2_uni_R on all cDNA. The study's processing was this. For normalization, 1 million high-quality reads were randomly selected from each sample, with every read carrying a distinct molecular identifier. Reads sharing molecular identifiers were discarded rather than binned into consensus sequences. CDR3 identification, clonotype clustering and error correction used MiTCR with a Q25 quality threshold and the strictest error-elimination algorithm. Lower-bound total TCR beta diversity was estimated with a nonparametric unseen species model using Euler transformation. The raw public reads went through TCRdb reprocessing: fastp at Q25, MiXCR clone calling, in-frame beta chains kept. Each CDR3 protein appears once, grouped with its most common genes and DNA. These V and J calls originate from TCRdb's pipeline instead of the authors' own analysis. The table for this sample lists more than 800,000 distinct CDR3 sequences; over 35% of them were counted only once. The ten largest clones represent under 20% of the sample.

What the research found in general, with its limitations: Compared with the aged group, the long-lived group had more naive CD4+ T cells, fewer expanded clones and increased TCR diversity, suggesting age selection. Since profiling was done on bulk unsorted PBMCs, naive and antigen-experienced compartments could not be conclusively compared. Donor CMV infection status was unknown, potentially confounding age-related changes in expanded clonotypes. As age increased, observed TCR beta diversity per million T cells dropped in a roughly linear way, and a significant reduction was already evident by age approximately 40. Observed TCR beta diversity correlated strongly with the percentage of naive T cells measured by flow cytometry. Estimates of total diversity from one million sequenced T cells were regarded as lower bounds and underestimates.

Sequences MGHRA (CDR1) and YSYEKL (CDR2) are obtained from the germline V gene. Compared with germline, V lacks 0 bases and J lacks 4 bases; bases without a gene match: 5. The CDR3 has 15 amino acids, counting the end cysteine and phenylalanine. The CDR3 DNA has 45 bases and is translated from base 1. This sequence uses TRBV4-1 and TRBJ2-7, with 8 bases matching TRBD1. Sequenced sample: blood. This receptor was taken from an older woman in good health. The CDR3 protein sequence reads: CASSQDGNRGYEQYF. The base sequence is TGCGCCAGCAGCCAAGATGGTAACAGGGGGTACGAGCAGTACTTC.